This TCR beta chain comes out of a study of T cells after yellow fever vaccination. A few counts support this clonotype. Antigen: not known. General study findings and limits: It was a small share of clonotypes that appeared in both CD4 and CD8 compartments. Repertoires sorted by FACS could include abundant clonotypes that are contaminants from the bulk population. The booster saw the reappearance of most primary-vaccination clones (roughly 95% CD4, about 90% CD8).

With 2 bases removed from V and 4 bases from J, the gap between germline ends came to 15 bases. This CDR3 is 15 amino acids long. Germline CDR1 reads GTSNPN; CDR2 reads SVGIG (reference sequence). A process of 5'RACE template switching, which added a universal primer site and UMIs, was used to make TCR cDNA. Each CDR3 protein gets one entry after TCRdb re-called the 5' RACE reads with MiXCR. The sample carries some 560,000 distinct CDR3 sequences, 15% to 20% recorded once. This chain links TRBV30 with TRBJ1-5; TRBD1 is a possible D gene (5 bases). The specimen was PBMCs, collected 15 days after the yellow fever booster vaccination. The sequence was collected from a man aged 30 to 39 who received the YFV17D yellow fever vaccine. The CDR3 region has the DNA TGTGCCTGGAGTTGGGGGGGGTGGGGTAATCAGCCCCAGCATTTT. Translation gives CAWSWGGWGNQPQHF.